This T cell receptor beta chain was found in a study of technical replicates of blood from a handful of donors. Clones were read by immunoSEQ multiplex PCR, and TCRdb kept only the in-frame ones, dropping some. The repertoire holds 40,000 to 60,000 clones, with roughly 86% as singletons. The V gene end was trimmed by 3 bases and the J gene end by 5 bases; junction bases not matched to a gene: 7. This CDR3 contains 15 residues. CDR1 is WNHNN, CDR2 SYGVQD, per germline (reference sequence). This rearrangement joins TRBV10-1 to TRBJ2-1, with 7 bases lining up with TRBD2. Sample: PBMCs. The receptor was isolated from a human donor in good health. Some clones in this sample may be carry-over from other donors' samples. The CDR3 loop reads CASSEGGRVNNEQFF. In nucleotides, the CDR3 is TGCGCCAGCAGTGAAGGAGGGAGGGTCAACAATGAGCAGTTCTTC.